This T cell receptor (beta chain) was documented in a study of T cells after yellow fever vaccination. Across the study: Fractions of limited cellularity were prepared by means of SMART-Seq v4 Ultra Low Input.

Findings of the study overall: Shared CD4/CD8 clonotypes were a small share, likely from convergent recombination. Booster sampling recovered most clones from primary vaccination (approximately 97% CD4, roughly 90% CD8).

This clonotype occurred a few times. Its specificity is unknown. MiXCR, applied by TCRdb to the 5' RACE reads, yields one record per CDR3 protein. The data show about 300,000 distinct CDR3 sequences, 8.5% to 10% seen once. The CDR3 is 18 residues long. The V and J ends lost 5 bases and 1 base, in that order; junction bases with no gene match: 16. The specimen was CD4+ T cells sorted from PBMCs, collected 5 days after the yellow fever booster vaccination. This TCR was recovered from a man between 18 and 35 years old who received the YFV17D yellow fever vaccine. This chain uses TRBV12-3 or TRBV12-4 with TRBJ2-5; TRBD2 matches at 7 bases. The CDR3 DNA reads TGTGCCAGCAGTCGGGGGGTGGTTAGCTACGACCCCCAAGAGACCCAGTACTTC. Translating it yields CASSRGVVSYDPQETQYF.